This T cell receptor beta chain originates from a study of blood T cell repertoires in COVID-19. The wider study: Resolution of symptoms, clearance, or two negative PCRs was present in recovered Cohort 3 donors. Samples representing acute and convalescent COVID-19 were sourced from the United States, Italy and Spain.

Using immunoSEQ multiplex PCR, the repertoire was profiled, and TCRdb retains in-frame clones only, with some absent. The table records roughly 150,000 clones, around 82% of them present only once. The age range of participants was 18 to 89 years, with residence in some 25 US areas. Participant-reported clinical history was the basis for cohort assignment. CDR3 size: 16 residues. In germline, CDR1 is SGDLS, CDR2 YYNGEE. V gave up 0 bases and J gave up 5 bases; unmatched junction bases: 9. The material sequenced was PBMCs or T cells enriched from blood (not recorded which). This rearrangement joins TRBV9 to TRBJ2-5; TRBD2 matches at 8 bases. This sequence originates from a man aged 45-65 years in a cohort exposed to, infected with or recovered from COVID-19 (not recorded which). The CDR3 nucleotides read TGTGCCAGCAGCGTAGGACTAGCGATTTCGGCGGAGACCCAGTACTTC. Protein product: CASSVGLAISAETQYF.